Shown below are 11 T cell receptor beta chains from a single sample sequenced in a study of blood T cell repertoires in COVID-19. Sequenced by immunoSEQ multiplex PCR; TCRdb stores in-frame clones only, minus some. The table has about 200,000 clones, 80% to 90% seen once. Sequencing was carried out using peripheral blood. The receptors were gathered from a woman older than 75 with acute or convalescent COVID-19.

The V and J genes are TRBV4-2 and TRBJ1-3; no definite D call. This CDR3 has 18 residues. Trimming shortened V by 0 bases and J by 0 bases, and 15 bases separated the two germline ends. CDR1 and CDR2 from the germline V gene are LGHNA and YNFKEQ. The CDR3 region has the DNA TGTGCCAGCAGCCAAGATCCCCCGAGCCCCTCCTCTGGAAACACCATATATTTT. It is translated as CASSQDPPSPSSGNTIYF.

In its sample, this clone was seen a few times. This chain links TRBV5-1 with TRBJ2-6; D is perhaps TRBD2 (6 bases). Trimming removed 4 bases at V and 2 bases at J, with 10 bases between. Germline CDR1 and CDR2: SGHRS and YFSETQ. The CDR3 has 15 residues. For the CDR3, the DNA is TGCGCCAGCAGCGACGGGACTCCTGGGGCCAACGTCCTGACTTTC. Amino acids: CASSDGTPGANVLTF.

The chain is built from TRBV7-3 and TRBJ2-3; D gene unclear. CDR1 and CDR2 (germline): SGHTA, FQGTGA. There are 13 residues in the CDR3. Trimming left V 1 base short and J 5 bases short, with 7 bases between. CDR3 coding DNA: TGTGCCAGCAGCTTAATATCCCTAGATACGCAGTATTTT. It specifies CASSLISLDTQYF.

The chain combines TRBV6-6 with TRBJ1-6; no clear D. The CDR3 contains 14 residues. Trimming removed 6 bases from V and 10 bases from J, with 16 bases in between. Germline-derived CDR1 and CDR2 are MNHNY and SVGAGI (reference sequence). The CDR3 here is CASSQDSGYSPLHF. The CDR3 nucleotides read TGTGCCAGCAGCCAGGATTCGGGGTACTCACCCCTCCACTTT.

This clone was recorded a few times. This sequence joins TRBV12-5 and TRBJ1-2; 8 bases match TRBD1. The CDR3 is made up of 15 amino acids. CDR1 is LGHNT, CDR2 FRNRAP, per germline. Trimming cost V 4 bases and J 6 bases; bases outside gene matches: 10. DNA of the CDR3: TGTGCTAGTGGTTCCGGCCTGGACAGGGTAAATGGCTACACCTTC. Its protein product is CASGSGLDRVNGYTF.

This chain uses TRBV18 with TRBJ2-1; 10 bases align to TRBD1. V shed 3 bases, J shed 12 bases, and the junction held 5 bases outside the gene matches. Germline V gives CDR1 KGHSH, CDR2 LQKENI. The CDR3 has 13 residues. Here the CDR3 DNA reads TGTGCCAGCTCACCGGGACAGGGGCAGGGGCAGTTCTTC. As protein: CASSPGQGQGQFF.

In its sample, this clone was seen a few times. The J gene is TRBJ1-3, the V gene TRBV27; 8 positions agree with TRBD1. J was trimmed by 3 bases and V by 6 bases; bases with no gene match: 7. The CDR3 totals 15 residues. The germline V gene encodes CDR1 MNHEY and CDR2 SMNVEV (reference sequence). The CDR3 loop is CASRRTGSFGNTIYF. The CDR3 DNA reads TGTGCCAGCAGGAGGACAGGGAGTTTTGGAAACACCATATATTTT.

The chain has TRBV11-2 and TRBJ2-5; TRBD2 aligns across 10 bases. V gave up 5 bases and J gave up 5 bases; unmatched junction bases: 14. The germline V gene has CDR1 SGHAT and CDR2 FQNNGV. The CDR3 totals 17 residues. CDR3 coding DNA: TGTGCCAGCAGCCCCTGGGCGGGTAGCGGGAGGCCGGAGACCCAGTACTTC. This encodes CASSPWAGSGRPETQYF.

The J gene is TRBJ1-2, the V gene TRBV2; tentatively, D is TRBD1 (6 bases). Per the germline V gene, CDR1 is SNHLY and CDR2 is FYNNEI. The V end was cut by 5 bases, the J end by 4 bases, with 11 bases between. This CDR3 spans 13 amino acids. Written as DNA, the CDR3 is TGTGCCAGCAGTTTCGGACAGCTCTATGGCTACACCTTC. Its protein is CASSFGQLYGYTF.

The rearrangement joins TRBV30 to TRBJ1-2, with TRBD1 identical over 7 bases. With V trimmed by 0 bases and J by 8 bases, 6 bases remained unmatched. Germline V gene sequence: CDR1 GTSNPN, CDR2 SVGIG (reference sequence). CDR3 length: 13 residues. CDR3 amino acids: CAWSVYTGEGYTF. The CDR3 coding sequence is TGTGCCTGGAGTGTGTATACAGGGGAAGGCTACACCTTC. The complete variable domain, with remaining parts taken from reference TRBV30 and TRBJ1-2, reads SQTIHQWPATLVQPVGSPLSLECTVEGTSNPNLYWYRQAAGRGLQLLFYSVGIGQISSEVPQNLSASRPQDRQFILSSKKLLLSDSGFYLCAWSVYTGEGYTFGSGTRLTVV.

The rearrangement links TRBV11-3 to TRBJ2-3; no clear D gene. With 4 bases removed from V and 6 bases from J, the gap between germline ends came to 11 bases. This CDR3 spans 13 amino acids. CDR1 and CDR2 from the germline V gene are SGHNT and YENEEA. The CDR3 spells CASSSQLRDTQYF. The CDR3 nucleotides are TGTGCCAGCAGCTCACAACTAAGGGATACGCAGTATTTT.